Listed below are T cell receptor beta chains from one sample, sequenced in a study of blood T cell repertoires in COVID-19. TCRdb's table, derived via immunoSEQ multiplex PCR, lists solely in-frame clones and lacks some. The sample lists more than 350,000 clones, 70% to 90% occurring once. The sample was peripheral blood. Source of these receptors: a woman aged 25 to 39 with COVID-19, enrolled during active disease. Both conserved end residues are part of each CDR3. The D gene is left open where the match is weak. Some rows mark clone size as missing; the rest say once, few, many or name a class of expanded clone.

-	TRBV18	-	TRBJ1-4	TGTGCCAGCTCACTGACACCAACTAATGAAAAACTGTTTTTT	CASSLTPTNEKLFF
-	TRBV9	-	TRBJ2-5	TGTGCCAGCAGCGTAGTTGACGGGGAGACCCAGTACTTC	CASSVVDGETQYF
once	TRBV7-3	-	TRBJ2-2	TGTGCCAGCAGCTTCGGACTCGACACCGGGGAGCTGTTTTTT	CASSFGLDTGELFF
few	TRBV4-1	TRBD2	TRBJ2-1	TGCGCCAGCAGCCAGGGGGGACTAGCGGGAACCAGTGAGCAGTTCTTC	CASSQGGLAGTSEQFF
-	TRBV27	-	TRBJ1-1	TGTGCCAGCAGTTTAGGGAGCGTCTTAAACACTGAAGCTTTCTTT	CASSLGSVLNTEAFF
-	TRBV9	-	TRBJ2-2	TGTGCCAGCAGCCCCCGGGGGTTAACCGGGGAGCTGTTTTTT	CASSPRGLTGELFF
-	TRBV5-8	TRBD2	TRBJ2-5	TGTGCCAGCAGTCTTGACAGCGGGAGAGGGGAGACCCAGTACTTC	CASSLDSGRGETQYF
-	TRBV15	-	TRBJ2-2	TGTGCCACCAGCAGAGATCGGGAAGCGAACACCGGGGAGCTGTTTTTT	CATSRDREANTGELFF
few	TRBV6-5	-	TRBJ2-5	TGTGCCAGCAGTTTACAGGCTCAAGAGACCCAGTACTTC	CASSLQAQETQYF
-	TRBV19	TRBD2	TRBJ2-5	TGTGCCAGTTCGAACGGGAGGCCGGGAGAGACCCAGTACTTC	CASSNGRPGETQYF
few	TRBV9	-	TRBJ1-1	TGTGCCAGCAGCCCGACAGCCATGAACACTGAAGCTTTCTTT	CASSPTAMNTEAFF
-	TRBV9	-	TRBJ1-1	TGTGCCAGCAGCTTCGGACTAACGAACACTGAAGCTTTCTTT	CASSFGLTNTEAFF
-	TRBV5-1	-	TRBJ1-4	TGCGCCAGCAGCTTAGACAGATTTGAAAAACTGTTTTTT	CASSLDRFEKLFF
-	TRBV9	-	TRBJ1-3	TGTGCCAGCAGCGTAGACGACCGGACTTCTGGAAACACCATATATTTT	CASSVDDRTSGNTIYF
-	TRBV28	TRBD1	TRBJ2-7	TGTGCCAGCAGCGGAGGGCGACAGGGGGCCTACGAGCAGTACTTC	CASSGGRQGAYEQYF
few	TRBV6-2/TRBV6-3	-	TRBJ2-7	TGTGCCAGCAGTTACAGCGGCCAAAACTACGAGCAGTACTTC	CASSYSGQNYEQYF
many	TRBV27	-	TRBJ2-1	TGTGCCAGCAGTCAGGACAATGAGCAGTTCTTC	CASSQDNEQFF
-	TRBV4-2	-	TRBJ1-5	TGTGCCAGCAGCCAAACCTTGCAGACAGCTAGCAATCAGCCCCAGCATTTT	CASSQTLQTASNQPQHF
-	TRBV5-1	TRBD1	TRBJ2-7	TGCGCCAGCAGACTCCGACAGGGAATCTCCTACGAGCAGTACTTC	CASRLRQGISYEQYF
many	TRBV4-1	-	TRBJ2-2	TGCGCCAGCAGCCAAGCGGGCGGGGAGCTGTTTTTT	CASSQAGGELFF
-	TRBV6-5	TRBD1	TRBJ1-2	TGTGCCAGCATGGGACAGGGTTACTATGGCTACACCTTC	CASMGQGYYGYTF
-	TRBV19	-	TRBJ2-7	TGTGCCAGTAGTATAGGGGGCAGGGGAAAGACCTACGAGCAGTACTTC	CASSIGGRGKTYEQYF
-	TRBV10-3	TRBD2	TRBJ2-1	TGTGCCATCAGTGGACTAGCGGGAGGACAAAGCTCCTACAATGAGCAGTTCTTC	CAISGLAGGQSSYNEQFF
-	TRBV19	-	TRBJ1-5	TGTGCCAGTAGTCTCCATGGAACGCAGGTTCAGCCCCAGCATTTT	CASSLHGTQVQPQHF
-	TRBV19	-	TRBJ2-6	TGTGCCAGTAGTTGGGGGGTTGGGGCCAACGTCCTGACTTTC	CASSWGVGANVLTF
-	TRBV12-5	TRBD1	TRBJ1-3	TGTGCTAGTGGTTACAAGGACAGGGCCCCTGGAAACACCATATATTTT	CASGYKDRAPGNTIYF
-	TRBV19	-	TRBJ2-5	TGTGCCAGTAGCCATACCGGGAAAAAACAAGAGACCCAGTACTTC	CASSHTGKKQETQYF
-	TRBV7-8	TRBD2	TRBJ2-7	TGTGCCAGCAGCCTTCCCGGGACTAGCGGGAGGGCCCAGTCCTACGAGCAGTACTTC	CASSLPGTSGRAQSYEQYF
-	TRBV11-2	TRBD2	TRBJ2-3	TGTGCCAGCAGCTCGTACCGGGACTACTCCACAGATACGCAGTATTTT	CASSSYRDYSTDTQYF
-	TRBV19	-	TRBJ1-5	TGTGCCAGTAGCCTAAGCGCGGCCCGGCGTCAGCCCCAGCATTTT	CASSLSAARRQPQHF
-	TRBV27	TRBD2	TRBJ2-2	TGTGCCAGCAGTCGAGCGGGAGCGAACACCGGGGAGCTGTTTTTT	CASSRAGANTGELFF
-	TRBV7-2	-	TRBJ1-4	TGTGCCAGCAGCGTACAGGGAGTCAATGAAAAACTGTTTTTT	CASSVQGVNEKLFF
-	TRBV7-8	-	TRBJ2-1	TGTGCCAGCAGCCCCCAGTCCTACAATGAGCAGTTCTTC	CASSPQSYNEQFF
-	TRBV10-2	TRBD1	TRBJ2-5	TGCGCCAGCAGTGAACAGGGGGCTACAGAGACCCAGTACTTC	CASSEQGATETQYF
-	TRBV11-2	TRBD2	TRBJ2-1	TGTGCCAGCAGCTTGTTAGGCCGAGGGACTAGAAATGAGCAGTTCTTC	CASSLLGRGTRNEQFF
-	TRBV6-2/TRBV6-3	-	TRBJ2-5	TGTGCCAGCAGTTACCCCCGGCCGGCGGTGTTAAGAGAGACCCAGTACTTC	CASSYPRPAVLRETQYF
-	TRBV19	TRBD2	TRBJ2-1	TGTGCCAGTAGTATAGAACTAGCGGGTGGTGAGCAGTTCTTC	CASSIELAGGEQFF
-	TRBV19	TRBD2	TRBJ2-1	TGTGCCAGTAGTATAGATCCACTTGGGGCGGGAGTTTACAATGAGCAGTTCTTC	CASSIDPLGAGVYNEQFF
-	TRBV3-1/TRBV3-2	TRBD2	TRBJ2-7	TGTGCCAGCAGCCCAGGGTTAGCGGGAACCTACGAGCAGTACTTC	CASSPGLAGTYEQYF
-	TRBV4-3	-	TRBJ2-3	TGCGCCAGCAGCCAGGGGGCCTCTGACACAGATACGCAGTATTTT	CASSQGASDTDTQYF
-	TRBV9	-	TRBJ1-3	TGTGCCAGCAGCGTAGATCTCCCGAGCTCTGGAAACACCATATATTTT	CASSVDLPSSGNTIYF
-	TRBV30	TRBD2	TRBJ2-7	TGTGCCTGGAGTGTTCATGGTCTAGCGGGAGCCTACGAGCAGTACTTC	CAWSVHGLAGAYEQYF
few	TRBV7-9	-	TRBJ2-1	TGTGCCAGCAGGTGGGTCAGGGGACCCTACAATGAGCAGTTCTTC	CASRWVRGPYNEQFF
-	TRBV10-3	TRBD1	TRBJ2-1	TGTGCCAGCCGGGACGCCGGGACAGGGGGCAATGAGCAGTTCTTC	CASRDAGTGGNEQFF
-	TRBV7-7	TRBD1	TRBJ2-5	TGTGCTAGCAGCCGGACAGGGGGTACTTGGGAGACCCAGTACTTC	CASSRTGGTWETQYF
-	TRBV7-8	TRBD2	TRBJ2-2	TGTGCCAGCAGCTTCGCGGGAGCCAACACCGGGGAGCTGTTTTTT	CASSFAGANTGELFF